These T cell receptor beta chains were read from a single sample in a study of T cells after yellow fever vaccination. MiXCR, run by TCRdb on the 5' RACE reads, gives a single entry per CDR3 protein. Among 60,000 to 75,000 distinct CDR3 sequences listed, about 6.5% were seen once. Sequenced material: CD8+ T cells sorted from PBMCs, taken about 49 days after the first yellow fever vaccination. The source of these receptors is a man aged 18-30 years who received the YFV17D yellow fever vaccine. Both conserved end residues are part of each CDR3. D genes are given only for firm matches. Expanded clones get a size class; other rows say once, few or many, or leave the size out.

clone_size d_call j_call v_call cdr3_length cdr3_nt cdr3_aa
many TRBD1 TRBJ1-2 TRBV10-2 15 TGCGCCAGCAGGACGGGACAGAGCACCCCCTATGGCTACACCTTC CASRTGQSTPYGYTF
few TRBD1 TRBJ2-1 TRBV4-1 15 TGCGCCAGCAGCCAAGTCCAGGGGGTGGTGTATGAGCAGTTCTTC CASSQVQGVVYEQFF
many . TRBJ2-3 TRBV4-1 15 TGCGCCAGCAGCGGGCGGGGGCTAGGGACAGATACGCAGTATTTT CASSGRGLGTDTQYF
many TRBD1 TRBJ1-2 TRBV4-3 15 TGCGCCAGCAGCCCTGGACAGGGGAGTAGCTATGGCTACACCTTC CASSPGQGSSYGYTF
. TRBD2 TRBJ2-3 TRBV5-1 16 TGCGCCAGCAGCTTTCGACTAGCGGGTAGCACAGATACGCAGTATTTT CASSFRLAGSTDTQYF
few . TRBJ2-1 TRBV27 15 TGTGCCAGCAGAGTTTCCCTGAGCTCCTACAATGAGCAGTTCTTC CASRVSLSSYNEQFF
. . TRBJ2-5 TRBV25-1 13 TGTGCCAGCAGCCCCCCCATCGGAGAGACCCAGTACTTC CASSPPIGETQYF
many . TRBJ2-4 TRBV7-2 15 TGTGCCAGCAGCCCGAACAGGGAGGGGGGAAACATTCAGTACTTC CASSPNREGGNIQYF
. TRBD1 TRBJ1-1 TRBV19 15 TGTGCCAGTAGTATAGCCCGAGACAGGGACACTGAAGCTTTCTTT CASSIARDRDTEAFF
many . TRBJ1-1 TRBV7-9 15 TGTGCCAGCAGCTTAAGTCCGCGGACTGTCAGTGAAGCTTTCTTT CASSLSPRTVSEAFF
few . TRBJ1-4 TRBV6-1 15 TGTGCCAGCAGTGAATGGTCGGACGTTAATGAAAAACTGTTTTTT CASSEWSDVNEKLFF
few TRBD1 TRBJ2-1 TRBV27 16 TGTGCCAGCAGTTGGTTTGGGCCCCAAACAGGGGGTGAGCAGTTCTTC CASSWFGPQTGGEQFF
many . TRBJ2-5 TRBV7-6 13 TGTGCCAGCAGCTACCTGACGGGGGAGACCCAGTACTTC CASSYLTGETQYF
many . TRBJ2-2 TRBV6-2/TRBV6-3 14 TGTGCCAGCAAAGGGGGACAAAACACCGGGGAGCTGTTTTTT CASKGGQNTGELFF
many . TRBJ2-2 TRBV12-3/TRBV12-4 14 TGTGCCAGCAGTTTAGGGGGAAACACCGGGGAGCTGTTTTTT CASSLGGNTGELFF
. TRBD1 TRBJ2-2 TRBV4-1 21 TGCGCCAGCAGCCAAGGTCTGGGCAGGGGGCCAGAAACCACGAACACCGGGGAGCTGTTTTTT CASSQGLGRGPETTNTGELFF
many . TRBJ2-7 TRBV4-1 14 TGCGCCAGCAGCCAAGACAGGTCATCCTACGAGCAGTACTTC CASSQDRSSYEQYF